The 30 T cell receptor beta chains listed next were all sequenced from one sample in a study of beta chain features in type 1 diabetes. Findings of the study overall: Moderately but significantly shorter TCRB CDR3s were found in Type 1 diabetes patients in all four CD4+ subsets.

Sequencing targeted expressed TCRB transcripts, as all isolated RNA had been reverse transcribed. Generated by immunoSEQ multiplex PCR, the TCRdb table keeps only in-frame clones and is missing some. Here the sample spans 150,000 to 170,000 clones, about 9.4% being singletons. Antigens of these TCRs are unknown. Sequencing input: central memory CD4+ T cells from blood. The receptor source for this set is a man aged 25 to 40 with type 1 diabetes.

This clone was seen a single time. The rearrangement links TRBV28 to TRBJ1-2; maybe TRBD1 (6 bases). This CDR3 has 14 residues. CDR1 is MDHEN and CDR2 is SYDVKM in the germline V gene. V lost 7 bases, J lost 0 bases, and 12 bases lay in between. CDR3 nucleotides: TGTGCCAGCAAGGACAGAACCTCTAACTATGGCTACACCTTC. Translation gives CASKDRTSNYGYTF.

This chain links TRBV7-2 with TRBJ2-7; D not resolved. This CDR3 region has 12 residues. V shed 1 base and J shed 6 bases, with 7 bases lying between them. Germline V lookup: CDR1 SGHTA, CDR2 FQGNSA. The CDR3 sequence is CASSLVQREQYF. CDR3 sequence (DNA): TGTGCCAGCAGCTTAGTGCAGCGCGAGCAGTACTTC.

This chain links TRBV6-5 with TRBJ2-1, with a possible D match to TRBD2 (5 bases). V lost 0 bases and J 5 bases, leaving 8 bases between the germline ends. This CDR3 region has 14 residues. Per germline, CDR1 MNHEY and CDR2 SVGAGI. The chain's CDR3 is CASSYSRGNNEQFF. The CDR3, as DNA: TGTGCCAGCAGTTACTCCCGAGGGAACAATGAGCAGTTCTTC.

This clone was recorded a few times. The chain carries TRBV7-2 and TRBJ2-5; unclear D gene. CDR3 length: 13 amino acids. Germline values: CDR1 SGHTA, CDR2 FQGNSA. The V and J ends lost 4 bases and 13 bases respectively, with 19 bases between them. This CDR3 is CASSSDSQLGPYF. DNA of the CDR3: TGTGCCAGCAGCTCCGACTCCCAATTGGGTCCGTACTTC.

Only a few counts were recorded for this clone. The rearrangement uses TRBV10-3 and TRBJ2-4; 7 nucleotides align to TRBD2. V dropped 4 bases and J dropped 7; count of bases not matched to a gene: 10. Germline CDR1 and CDR2: ENHRY and SYGVKD. The CDR3 covers 15 residues. The CDR3 is CAISAVAGDLNIQYF. The DNA of the CDR3 is TGTGCCATCAGTGCGGTGGCGGGAGATCTGAACATTCAGTACTTC.

The chain has TRBV2 and TRBJ2-1, with 9 bases that match TRBD2. The trim removed 3 bases at V and 10 bases at J, leaving 1 base unmatched. Germline CDR1 and CDR2: SNHLY and FYNNEI. The CDR3 is 12 amino acids. The CDR3 loop reads CASSETSGEQFF. The CDR3 region has the DNA TGTGCCAGCAGTGAGACTAGCGGCGAGCAGTTCTTC.

This clone was observed a few times. The chain employs TRBV7-2 and TRBJ2-7, with D possibly being TRBD1 (6 bases). CDR1 and CDR2 (germline): SGHTA, FQGNSA. V gave up 5 bases and J gave up 4 bases, with 9 bases separating them. The CDR3 is 12 residues long. As DNA, the CDR3 is TGTGCCAGCAGCCCGGGACAATACGAGCAGTACTTC. Encoded protein: CASSPGQYEQYF.

There are a few counts of this clone. This chain uses TRBV7-9 with TRBJ1-4; D is unclear. The V end was cut by 11 bases, the J end by 5 bases, with 12 bases between. Germline values: CDR1 SEHNR, CDR2 FQNEAQ (reference sequence). The CDR3 has 12 amino acids. The CDR3 loop reads CAGEASNEKLFF. CDR3 in DNA: TGTGCCGGCGAGGCCTCCAATGAAAAACTGTTTTTT. Complete variable domain (other parts from reference TRBV7-9 and TRBJ1-4): DTGVSQNPRHKITKRGQNVTFRCDPISEHNRLYWYRQTLGQGPEFLTYFQNEAQLEKSRLLSDRFSAERPKGSFSTLEIQRTEQGDSAMYLCAGEASNEKLFFGSGTQLSVL.

The chain combines TRBV29-1 with TRBJ2-3; no clear D. The V and J ends lost 5 bases and 1 base respectively, with 10 bases between them. The CDR3 spans 13 residues. Per germline, CDR1 SQVTM and CDR2 ANQGSEA. CDR3 residues: CSVFRIGTDTQYF. CDR3 sequence (DNA): TGCAGCGTTTTTCGTATAGGCACAGATACGCAGTATTTT.

J is TRBJ2-5 and V is TRBV2; D unresolved. This CDR3 has 14 amino acids. Germline V gene sequence: CDR1 SNHLY, CDR2 FYNNEI. V lost 3 bases and J 2 bases, leaving 10 bases between the germline ends. CDR3 sequence reads: CASSDAALQETQYF. CDR3 nucleotides: TGTGCCAGCAGTGATGCGGCACTTCAAGAGACCCAGTACTTC.

This clone occurred a few times. The chain has TRBV2 and TRBJ2-2, with D perhaps TRBD1 (6 bases). From germline, CDR1 is SNHLY and CDR2 FYNNEI. The CDR3 consists of 15 residues. With 4 bases removed from V and 4 bases from J, the gap between germline ends came to 13 bases. DNA of the CDR3: TGTGCCAGCAGTGTGGCAGGGGTACTCACCGGGGAGCTGTTTTTT. The encoded protein is CASSVAGVLTGELFF.

There are a few counts of this clone. This chain links TRBV7-2 with TRBJ2-1; D perhaps matches TRBD2 (7 bases). Germline lookup yields CDR1 SGHTA and CDR2 FQGNSA. V was clipped by 5 bases and J by 6 bases, with 23 bases between them. The CDR3 runs 17 residues. The CDR3 sequence: CASSQIIGGGASNEQFF. CDR3 in DNA: TGTGCCAGCAGCCAGATCATTGGAGGGGGGGCCTCCAATGAGCAGTTCTTC.

This clone was counted only a few times. The chain joins TRBV4-3 to TRBJ2-2; tentatively, D is TRBD2 (6 bases). Per germline, CDR1 LGHNA and CDR2 YSLEER. V dropped 1 base and J dropped 4 bases, with 10 bases sitting between them. The CDR3 has 15 amino acids. The CDR3 bases are TGCGCCAGCAGCCAAGTTACGGGGGTCACCGGGGAGCTGTTTTTT. Protein product: CASSQVTGVTGELFF.

The CDR3 sequence: CASSLGQNNEQFF. The CDR3 DNA reads TGTGCCAGCAGCTTAGGACAGAACAATGAGCAGTTCTTC. The chain uses TRBV11-3 and TRBJ2-1; D possibly corresponds to TRBD1 (5 bases). Looked up from germline, CDR1 is SGHNT and CDR2 is YENEEA. Trimming pared 1 base from V and 5 bases from J, leaving 6 bases between. The CDR3 sequence is 13 residues long.

This sequence joins TRBV7-2 and TRBJ2-2; a weak D match, TRBD2 (5 bases). Germline V gene sequence: CDR1 SGHTA, CDR2 FQGNSA. The CDR3 is made up of 15 amino acids. Trimming took 5 bases from V and 8 from J, leaving 18 bases between them. The CDR3 loop is CASSLPPGGLGELFF. For the CDR3, the DNA is TGTGCCAGCAGCCTCCCCCCCGGAGGTCTTGGGGAGCTGTTTTTT.

V usage is TRBV15 and J usage is TRBJ2-3; perhaps TRBD1 as D (6 bases). V was clipped by 7 bases and J by 2 bases, with 13 bases between them. Germline V gene data show CDR1 as LNHNV and CDR2 as YYDKDF (reference sequence). The CDR3 has 14 amino acids. CDR3: CATTLTGTTDTQYF. The CDR3 DNA is TGTGCCACCACCTTGACAGGCACCACAGATACGCAGTATTTT.

V usage is TRBV7-3 and J usage is TRBJ1-1, with TRBD1 matching 7 bases. The CDR3 is made up of 13 amino acids. Per germline, CDR1 SGHTA and CDR2 FQGTGA. V was clipped by 7 bases and J by 3 bases; unmatched bases: 5. CDR3 in amino acids: CASKSQGDTEAFF. CDR3 nucleotides: TGTGCCAGCAAAAGTCAGGGGGACACTGAAGCTTTCTTT.

This clone was detected only a few times. This chain links TRBV7-2 with TRBJ2-5; the D gene is possibly TRBD2 (5 bases). Germline CDR1 is SGHTA and CDR2 is FQGNSA. The CDR3 runs to 15 residues. V dropped 3 bases and J dropped 5 bases, with 16 bases sitting between them. CDR3 DNA sequence: TGTGCCAGCAGCTTCAACACCCAACCGGGGGAGACCCAGTACTTC. Translation gives CASSFNTQPGETQYF.

The rearrangement uses TRBV5-1 and TRBJ1-5; 7 bases are shared with TRBD1. The CDR3 is 14 residues long. Germline assignment: CDR1 SGHRS and CDR2 YFSETQ. After removal of 2 bases from V and 4 bases from J, the junction contained 3 bases not matched to a gene. In DNA, the CDR3 is TGCGCCAGCAGCTTAACAGGGGTAAATCAGCCCCAGCATTTT. Translated: CASSLTGVNQPQHF. Using reference TRBV5-1 and TRBJ1-5 for the parts outside the CDR3, the full variable domain is KAGVTQTPRYLIKTRGQQVTLSCSPISGHRSVSWYQQTPGQGLQFLFEYFSETQRNKGNFPGRFSGRQFSNSRSEMNVSTLELGDSALYLCASSLTGVNQPQHFGDGTRLSIL.

The chain recombines TRBV29-1 with TRBJ1-5, with 10 positions matching TRBD1. This CDR3 region has 12 residues. The germline V gene has CDR1 SQVTM and CDR2 ANQGSEA. Trimming cost V 4 bases and J 11 bases; bases outside gene matches: 5. CDR3: CSVGTGTGAQHF. The CDR3 nucleotides are TGCAGCGTTGGGACCGGGACAGGGGCCCAGCATTTT.

This clone was picked up a small number of times. The chain joins TRBV11-2 to TRBJ2-2; possible D gene TRBD2, 6 bases. The V gene lost 2 bases and the J gene lost 5 bases, with 12 bases spanning the gap. The CDR3 loop spans 15 amino acids. CDR1 is SGHAT, CDR2 FQNNGV, per germline. This CDR3 reads CASSLNRGRTGELFF. CDR3 sequence (DNA): TGTGCCAGCAGCTTAAACCGGGGGAGGACCGGGGAGCTGTTTTTT.

There are a few counts of this clone. The chain recombines TRBV7-8 with TRBJ1-1; D gene unclear. The CDR3 contains 13 residues. The V end lost 6 bases, the J end lost 5 bases, and 13 bases lay between the germline ends. CDR1 is SGHVS and CDR2 is FQNEAQ in the germline V gene. In DNA form, the CDR3 reads TGTGCCAGCAGGATAGTGCCGGGAACTGAAGCTTTCTTT. It encodes CASRIVPGTEAFF. The entire variable domain, with the rest obtained from reference TRBV7-8 and TRBJ1-1, is as follows: GAGVSQSPRYKVAKRGQDVALRCDPISGHVSLFWYQQALGQGPEFLTYFQNEAQLDKSGLPSDRFFAERPEGSVSTLKIQRTQQEDSAVYLCASRIVPGTEAFFGQGTRLTVV.

This chain connects TRBV29-1 to TRBJ1-1; 8 bases are a match to TRBD1. The CDR3 runs to 13 residues. With 7 bases clipped from V and 7 bases from J, the junction kept 11 bases outside the gene matches. The germline CDR1 and CDR2 sequences are SQVTM and ANQGSEA. The CDR3 sequence is CSAEDTGTGEAFF. CDR3 DNA: TGCAGCGCCGAAGACACAGGGACAGGTGAAGCTTTCTTT.

This clone has more than one count but fewer than ten. This chain joins TRBV27 and TRBJ2-7; 8 nucleotides match TRBD1. V lost 6 bases and J lost 3; bases outside the gene matches: 10. Germline values: CDR1 MNHEY, CDR2 SMNVEV (reference sequence). The CDR3 is 15 amino acids. CDR3 protein: CASRIRTGWDYEQYF. The CDR3 nucleotides are TGTGCCAGCAGAATAAGGACAGGGTGGGACTACGAGCAGTACTTC.

The sample holds a few counts of this clone. The chain recombines TRBV29-1 with TRBJ1-2; TRBD1 might be the D (6 bases). Germline values: CDR1 SQVTM, CDR2 ANQGSEA. Trimming took 6 bases from V and 8 from J, leaving 16 bases between them. The CDR3 runs 12 residues. The CDR3 sequence is CSVLRGSGGYTF. The CDR3, as DNA: TGCAGCGTCCTTAGGGGGTCGGGGGGCTACACCTTC.

This chain links TRBV7-2 with TRBJ2-5; D might be TRBD1 (6 bases). The germline V gene encodes CDR1 SGHTA and CDR2 FQGNSA. The CDR3 has 14 residues. V was shortened by 4 bases and J by 5 bases, with 14 bases between the two germline ends. In DNA form, the CDR3 reads TGTGCCAGCAGCTCGGTGGGGGCGCGGGAGACCCAGTACTTC. Amino acid sequence: CASSSVGARETQYF.

This clone showed up just a few times. The genes are TRBV5-1 and TRBJ2-7; 8 bases are shared with TRBD2. CDR3 size: 15 residues. In germline, CDR1 is SGHRS, CDR2 YFSETQ. The V and J ends lost 1 base and 2 bases, in that order; junction bases with no gene match: 5. The CDR3 reads CASSLTAGGAYEQYF. The CDR3 nucleotides are TGCGCCAGCAGCTTGACGGCGGGAGGAGCCTACGAGCAGTACTTC.

The rearrangement links TRBV9 to TRBJ2-1, with 10 bases matching TRBD2. Germline-derived CDR1 and CDR2 are SGDLS and YYNGEE. The CDR3 contains 17 residues. Germline trimming cut 0 bases from V and 4 bases from J; bases unmatched to any gene: 7. The CDR3 sequence: CASSVDPPSGGYNEQFF. In DNA, the CDR3 is TGTGCCAGCAGCGTAGACCCTCCTAGCGGGGGTTACAATGAGCAGTTCTTC.

This clone occurred a few times. This rearrangement joins TRBV20-1 to TRBJ2-1; the D is unclear. Germline V CDR1 and CDR2: DFQATT, SNEGSKA (reference sequence). Trimming removed 4 bases at V and 8 bases at J, with 9 bases between. The CDR3 runs 11 residues. The CDR3 loop reads CSATPPDEQFF. The CDR3 DNA reads as TGCAGTGCTACCCCCCCGGATGAGCAGTTCTTC.

There are a few counts of this clone. The V call is TRBV23-1, the J call TRBJ1-1, with D tentatively TRBD1 (6 bases). TRBV23-1 is an ORF for which the function is uncertain. The CDR3 is 16 amino acids. V was cut by 2 bases and J by 1 base, with 14 bases left in between. The CDR3 DNA follows: TGCGCCAGCAGTCAAAGGAAAGGGGGTGAGAACACTGAAGCTTTCTTT. The encoded protein is CASSQRKGGENTEAFF.